One and the same sample provided the 21 T cell receptor beta chains below, sequenced in a study of cytotoxic CD8 clonotypes in ibrutinib-treated CLL. Only in-frame clones appear in the TCRdb table, and some are missing; sequencing was by immunoSEQ multiplex PCR. Of roughly 150,000 clones in the sample, approximately 80% are singletons; the top ten hold around 2%. The starting material was PBMCs, obtained after 12 months of ibrutinib treatment. Receptor source: a human donor with chronic lymphocytic leukemia.

This clone was counted only a few times. The chain uses TRBV4-1 and TRBJ2-4; TRBD1 matches 7 bases. V lost 1 base to trimming and J lost 3 bases; unmatched junction nucleotides: 9. The CDR3 extends over 17 amino acids. The germline V gene has CDR1 MGHRA and CDR2 YSYEKL. The CDR3 DNA reads as TGCGCCAGCAGCCAAGGGTGGGACAGAGGGGGCAAAAACATTCAGTACTTC. Protein: CASSQGWDRGGKNIQYF.

This chain joins TRBV19 and TRBJ1-2; D call uncertain. The CDR3 consists of 14 residues. Trimming removed 3 bases from V and 0 bases from J, with 8 bases in between. Germline values: CDR1 LNHDA, CDR2 SQIVND (reference sequence). DNA for the CDR3: TGTGCCAGTAGTATGAGTAGAACTAACTATGGCTACACCTTC. Its translation: CASSMSRTNYGYTF.

This rearrangement joins TRBV28 to TRBJ2-5; either TRBD1 or TRBD2 may fit D (5 bases each). The CDR3 is 14 residues long. Trimming stripped 8 bases from V and 5 bases from J, with 18 bases between. Germline-derived CDR1 and CDR2 are MDHEN and SYDVKM. CDR3 DNA sequence: TGTGCCAGCGGCTCTAGAGGTGAGGGGGAGACCCAGTACTTC. Amino acid sequence: CASGSRGEGETQYF.

The chain uses TRBV28 and TRBJ1-5, with D possibly being TRBD1 (5 bases). V was clipped by 2 bases and J by 0 bases, with 14 bases between them. The CDR3 spans 17 residues. The germline gives CDR1 MDHEN, CDR2 SYDVKM. The CDR3 DNA follows: TGTGCCAGCAGTTTAGGAGTTCAGGGAACTAGCAATCAGCCCCAGCATTTT. It yields the protein CASSLGVQGTSNQPQHF.

The rearrangement joins TRBV2 to TRBJ2-7; 7 nucleotides match TRBD2. The V segment lost 5 bases and the J segment 0 bases; nucleotides outside the gene matches: 4. Germline V gene data show CDR1 as SNHLY and CDR2 as FYNNEI. This CDR3 is built from 14 residues. DNA for the CDR3: TGTGCCAGCAGTCGGGAGCGGGGCTCCTACGAGCAGTACTTC. Protein sequence: CASSRERGSYEQYF.

The chain carries TRBV7-2 and TRBJ2-5; D is perhaps TRBD1 (5 bases). The length of the CDR3 is 12 residues. Germline values: CDR1 SGHTA, CDR2 FQGNSA. Between the trimmed V and J ends, which lost 4 bases and 5 bases, there was a span of 8 bases. CDR3 in DNA: TGTGCCAGCAGCTCAGGGTGGGAGACCCAGTACTTC. Translated: CASSSGWETQYF.

The J gene is TRBJ2-3, the V gene TRBV19; the D gene is possibly TRBD2 (5 bases). Per germline, CDR1 LNHDA and CDR2 SQIVND (reference sequence). The CDR3 runs 13 residues. V was clipped by 6 bases and J by 1 base, with 8 bases between them. CDR3 DNA: TGTGCCAGTAGGTTCGGGGGCACAGATACGCAGTATTTT. Its translation is CASRFGGTDTQYF.

The chain couples TRBV7-9 to TRBJ2-3, with 7 bases lining up with TRBD2. Germline V CDR1 and CDR2: SEHNR, FQNEAQ (reference sequence). CDR3 length equals 18 residues. The V gene end was trimmed by 3 bases and the J gene end by 4 bases; junction bases not matched to a gene: 16. The CDR3 coding sequence is TGTGCCAGCAGCTTCCCGTTTCGACTAAGCGGGGTCGCAGATACGCAGTATTTT. Translation gives CASSFPFRLSGVADTQYF.

This chain connects TRBV28 to TRBJ2-1, with unresolved D. Germline loops: CDR1 MDHEN, CDR2 SYDVKM. V lost 3 bases to trimming and J lost 6 bases, with 12 bases between them. The CDR3 covers 14 residues. The CDR3 DNA sequence: TGTGCCAGCAGTTTCTCTTTCCCGTCCAATGAGCAGTTCTTC. It translates to CASSFSFPSNEQFF.

The rearrangement uses TRBV29-1 and TRBJ2-7, with D perhaps matching TRBD2 (6 bases). Per germline, CDR1 SQVTM and CDR2 ANQGSEA. This CDR3 is built from 14 residues. Trimming took 6 bases from V and 0 from J, leaving 15 bases between them. The CDR3 DNA reads TGCAGCGTAGGCCGGGACTCCAGCTCCTACGAGCAGTACTTC. Its protein is CSVGRDSSSYEQYF.

The chain links TRBV7-2 to TRBJ2-5; the D is unclear. This CDR3 is 13 amino acids long. Trimming left V 5 bases short and J 2 bases short, with 9 bases between. CDR1 is SGHTA and CDR2 is FQGNSA in the germline V gene. CDR3 sequence reads: CASSLDWQETQYF. The CDR3 coding sequence is TGTGCCAGCAGCCTCGACTGGCAAGAGACCCAGTACTTC.

V usage is TRBV5-1 and J usage is TRBJ2-5; no firm D call. V lost 0 bases and J 1 base, leaving 1 base between the germline ends. The CDR3 runs 12 residues. The germline CDR1 and CDR2 sequences are SGHRS and YFSETQ. This chain's CDR3 is CASSLAQETQYF. In DNA form, the CDR3 reads TGCGCCAGCAGCTTGGCCCAAGAGACCCAGTACTTC.

This chain uses TRBV6-1 with TRBJ1-1, with TRBD1 identical over 8 bases. This CDR3 region has 14 residues. CDR1 is MNHNS and CDR2 is SASEGT in the germline V gene. V dropped 8 bases and J dropped 2; count of bases not matched to a gene: 7. CDR3 bases: TGTGCCAGCTTAAACGACAGGGGTAACACTGAAGCTTTCTTT. Protein: CASLNDRGNTEAFF.

The V gene is TRBV20-1, the J gene TRBJ2-3; D may be TRBD2 (6 bases). Trimming shortened V by 2 bases and J by 6 bases, and 6 bases separated the two germline ends. Germline V gene sequence: CDR1 DFQATT, CDR2 SNEGSKA (reference sequence). This CDR3 spans 11 amino acids. Written as DNA, the CDR3 is TGCAGTGCTAGACGGGAGGATACGCAGTATTTT. Residues: CSARREDTQYF.

The chain employs TRBV11-3 and TRBJ2-5, with 9 bases aligning to TRBD1. Germline V gene data show CDR1 as SGHNT and CDR2 as YENEEA. This CDR3 has 14 amino acids. V shed 4 bases and J 6 bases; nucleotides not matched to a gene: 6. The CDR3 loop reads CASSSGDRDQTQYF. For the CDR3, the DNA is TGTGCCAGCAGCTCCGGGGACAGGGATCAGACCCAGTACTTC.

The V gene is TRBV28, the J gene TRBJ1-3, with a tentative D call TRBD1 (5 bases). This CDR3 spans 13 amino acids. Germline V gene sequence: CDR1 MDHEN, CDR2 SYDVKM. V lost 7 bases and J 7 bases, leaving 14 bases between the germline ends. CDR3: CASTSGFGNTIYF. Written as DNA, the CDR3 is TGTGCCAGCACTTCAGGGTTTGGTAACACCATATATTTT.

This clone was found once. The chain couples TRBV28 to TRBJ1-2, with D tentatively TRBD1 (5 bases). This CDR3 is built from 19 residues. In germline, CDR1 is MDHEN, CDR2 SYDVKM. Trimming took 2 bases from V and 0 from J, leaving 22 bases between them. CDR3 sequence: CASSLPPPTGRGPNYGYTF. The CDR3 DNA is TGTGCCAGCAGTTTACCCCCCCCGACCGGCCGGGGCCCTAACTATGGCTACACCTTC.

V and J are TRBV7-3 and TRBJ2-3; no firm D call. The CDR3 has 14 amino acids. V lost 2 bases and J 0 bases, leaving 6 bases between the germline ends. Germline lookup yields CDR1 SGHTA and CDR2 FQGTGA. The CDR3 loop is CASSLAVSTDTQYF. The CDR3, as DNA: TGTGCCAGCAGCTTAGCGGTTAGCACAGATACGCAGTATTTT.

This clone turned up a few times. V usage is TRBV29-1 and J usage is TRBJ2-2; 9 positions agree with TRBD1. Germline V CDR1 and CDR2: SQVTM, ANQGSEA. The CDR3 length is 16 residues. The trim removed 7 bases at V and 5 bases at J, leaving 14 bases unmatched. The chain's CDR3 is CSADRVGQGTTGELFF. In DNA, the CDR3 is TGCAGCGCCGACAGGGTGGGACAGGGAACTACCGGGGAGCTGTTTTTT.

V gene TRBV7-2 combines with J gene TRBJ2-7, with 10 nucleotides matching TRBD2. The CDR3 length is 15 residues. CDR1 and CDR2 from the germline V gene are SGHTA and FQGNSA. The J segment lost 3 bases and the V segment lost 5 bases, leaving 7 bases of the junction unmatched. The CDR3, as DNA: TGTGCCAGCAGCCCCAGGACTAGCGGTTACTACGAGCAGTACTTC. This encodes CASSPRTSGYYEQYF.

The chain recombines TRBV6-5 with TRBJ2-6; unclear D gene. Between the trimmed V and J ends, which lost 6 bases and 0 bases, there was a span of 9 bases. This CDR3 region has 15 residues. Looked up from germline, CDR1 is MNHEY and CDR2 is SVGAGI. CDR3 residues: CASRETPSGANVLTF. CDR3 nucleotides: TGTGCCAGCAGAGAGACACCCTCTGGGGCCAACGTCCTGACTTTC.